Listed below are T cell receptor beta chains from one sample, sequenced in a study of CD8 T cells in Susac syndrome. MiXCR, run by TCRdb on the immunoSEQ multiplex PCR reads, gives a single entry per CDR3 protein. This table has fewer than 300,000 distinct CDR3 sequences, 70% to 90% appearing once. The specimen sequenced was CD8+ T cells from PBMCs. The receptors derive from a human donor with multiple sclerosis. Each CDR3 is given with its conserved first and last residue. The D gene is left open where the match is weak. Only part of the rows carry a size: once, few, many, or a class if the clone is expanded.

j_gene | len | v_gene | abundance | d_gene | CDR3aa | CDR3nt
TRBJ2-7 | 15 | TRBV25-1 | NA | TRBD2 | CASSGGLAGGFEQYF | TGTGCCAGCAGTGGAGGACTAGCGGGAGGGTTCGAGCAGTACTTC
TRBJ1-1 | 13 | TRBV6-5 | NA | NA | CASSYLENTEAFF | TGTGCCAGCAGTTACTTGGAGAACACTGAAGCTTTCTTT
TRBJ2-1 | 14 | TRBV6-1 | few | TRBD2 | CASSLLAGDNEQFF | TGTGCCAGCAGTTTACTAGCGGGAGACAATGAGCAGTTCTTC
TRBJ2-7 | 14 | TRBV20-1 | NA | TRBD1 | CSASDRGASYEQYF | TGCAGTGCTTCGGACAGGGGGGCTTCCTACGAGCAGTACTTC
TRBJ2-7 | 12 | TRBV29-1 | NA | NA | CSVGAGENEQYF | TGCAGCGTTGGGGCAGGGGAAAATGAGCAGTACTTC
TRBJ2-7 | 13 | TRBV12-3/TRBV12-4 | NA | NA | CASSLGSASEQYF | TGTGCCAGCAGTTTGGGCAGTGCCTCCGAGCAGTACTTC
TRBJ1-5 | 16 | TRBV7-6 | NA | NA | CASSLAGGDSNQPQHF | TGTGCCAGCAGCTTAGCGGGGGGGGATAGCAATCAGCCCCAGCATTTT
TRBJ2-7 | 13 | TRBV29-1 | NA | TRBD2 | CSVGLAGDYEQYF | TGCAGCGTGGGGCTAGCGGGAGATTACGAGCAGTACTTC
TRBJ2-7 | 16 | TRBV9 | NA | TRBD2 | CASSVDRWDGRSEQYF | TGTGCCAGCAGCGTAGATCGGTGGGACGGGAGGTCTGAGCAGTACTTC
TRBJ1-5 | 17 | TRBV7-2 | NA | TRBD1 | CASSLEAQGQGYQPQHF | TGTGCCAGCAGCTTAGAGGCCCAAGGACAGGGTTACCAGCCCCAGCATTTT
TRBJ2-2 | 18 | TRBV5-6 | NA | TRBD2 | CASSSSASGRGDTGELFF | TGTGCCAGCAGCTCTTCGGCTAGCGGGAGAGGGGACACCGGGGAGCTGTTTTTT
TRBJ2-1 | 13 | TRBV11-3 | once | NA | CASSLRVYNEQFF | TGTGCCAGCAGCTTAAGGGTTTACAATGAGCAGTTCTTC
TRBJ2-5 | 13 | TRBV19 | NA | NA | CASSMRPEGTQYF | TGTGCCAGTAGTATGCGGCCCGAAGGGACCCAGTACTTC
TRBJ2-1 | 16 | TRBV7-3 | NA | TRBD2 | CASSFVSGSSYNEQFF | TGTGCCAGCAGCTTCGTAAGCGGGAGCTCCTACAATGAGCAGTTCTTC
TRBJ2-7 | 14 | TRBV27 | NA | TRBD2 | CASSPPRLAGKKYF | TGTGCCAGCAGTCCCCCCCGACTAGCGGGAAAAAAGTACTTC
TRBJ1-6 | 15 | TRBV5-1 | NA | NA | CASSFAVSQGSPLHF | TGCGCCAGCAGCTTTGCCGTATCACAGGGTTCACCCCTCCACTTT
TRBJ2-2 | 14 | TRBV5-6 | NA | NA | CASSLDRSTRELFF | TGTGCCAGCAGCTTGGACAGGTCCACCAGGGAGCTGTTTTTT
TRBJ2-7 | 15 | TRBV5-6 | NA | TRBD2 | CASSLILAGVYEQYF | TGTGCCAGCAGCCTTATACTAGCGGGAGTCTACGAGCAGTACTTC
TRBJ1-1 | 16 | TRBV7-6 | NA | TRBD1 | CASSLATDRGGTEAFF | TGTGCCAGCAGCTTAGCTACGGACAGGGGAGGAACTGAAGCTTTCTTT
TRBJ2-1 | 16 | TRBV20-1 | once | TRBD2 | CSALGLAGPRNNEQFF | TGCAGTGCCCTTGGACTAGCGGGACCGAGGAACAATGAGCAGTTCTTC
TRBJ2-5 | 13 | TRBV6-5 | few | NA | CASSYPNAETQYF | TGTGCCAGCAGTTACCCTAACGCCGAGACCCAGTACTTC
TRBJ2-7 | 14 | TRBV3-1 | few | NA | CASSQGRNSYEQYF | TGTGCCAGCAGCCAAGGTCGTAATTCCTACGAGCAGTACTTC
TRBJ2-1 | 14 | TRBV27 | NA | NA | CASSSGLDYNEQFF | TGTGCCAGCAGTTCGGGACTCGATTACAATGAGCAGTTCTTC
TRBJ2-1 | 16 | TRBV4-2 | NA | TRBD2 | CASSQVESSGTSEQFF | TGTGCCAGCAGCCAAGTAGAATCTAGCGGGACGAGTGAGCAGTTCTTC
TRBJ2-5 | 17 | TRBV28 | once | NA | CASSGGLNRPYQETQYF | TGTGCCAGCAGTGGTGGCCTCAATCGGCCGTACCAAGAGACCCAGTACTTC
TRBJ2-3 | 12 | TRBV25-1 | NA | NA | CASSPPTEAQYF | TGTGCCAGCAGTCCCCCTACTGAGGCGCAGTATTTT
TRBJ1-2 | 15 | TRBV19 | NA | NA | CASGPDSGQGYGYTF | TGTGCCAGTGGTCCAGACAGCGGACAAGGATATGGTTACACCTTC
TRBJ2-2 | 19 | TRBV29-1 | NA | TRBD2 | CSAVGRMGSGRGDTGELFF | TGCAGCGCAGTGGGTCGAATGGGTAGCGGGAGAGGGGACACCGGGGAGCTGTTTTTT
TRBJ1-5 | 12 | TRBV20-1 | NA | NA | CSAKGGNQPQHF | TGCAGTGCCAAGGGGGGGAATCAGCCCCAGCATTTT
TRBJ1-5 | 14 | TRBV27 | NA | NA | CASSPPGADKPQHF | TGTGCCAGCAGTCCCCCAGGGGCCGACAAGCCCCAGCATTTT
TRBJ2-6 | 12 | TRBV6-2/TRBV6-3 | NA | NA | CASDTGANVLTF | TGTGCCAGCGATACTGGGGCCAACGTCCTGACTTTC
TRBJ2-1 | 16 | TRBV12-3/TRBV12-4 | NA | TRBD2 | CASSYPGLAGDNEQFF | TGTGCCAGCAGTTATCCGGGACTAGCGGGGGACAATGAGCAGTTCTTC
TRBJ1-2 | 13 | TRBV28 | NA | NA | CASSLVQLGGYTF | TGTGCCAGCAGTTTGGTCCAACTCGGGGGCTACACCTTC